This T cell receptor (beta chain) was retrieved from a study of T-cell memory formation after mild COVID-19. This clonotype was seen more than once but under ten times. Its antigen is unidentified. This CDR3 has 13 residues. CDR1 is SGHVS and CDR2 is FQNEAQ in the germline V gene. V lost 5 bases and J lost 4, with 11 bases in between. TCRdb passed the 5' RACE reads through MiXCR, listing each CDR3 protein once. The repertoire includes fewer than 450,000 distinct CDR3 sequences, roughly a quarter of them detected once, and around 8.8% sits in the top ten. General observations from the study: Researchers report contracting CD4+ clones mostly in CM and EM, with CD8+ clones in EMRA. SARS-CoV-2 specificity of second-wave clones peaking day 37 was unconfirmed.

The chain uses TRBV7-8 and TRBJ1-2; perhaps TRBD1 as D (5 bases). What was sequenced was PBMCs or a T cell subset sorted from them (not recorded which). This TCR derives from an adult woman who had mild COVID-19 (a few samples of this study predate the infection). Cell type and time point are not known. In nucleotides, the CDR3 is TGTGCCAGCAGCCCCCGGGGCAGCTATGGCTACACCTTC. Translating gives CASSPRGSYGYTF.